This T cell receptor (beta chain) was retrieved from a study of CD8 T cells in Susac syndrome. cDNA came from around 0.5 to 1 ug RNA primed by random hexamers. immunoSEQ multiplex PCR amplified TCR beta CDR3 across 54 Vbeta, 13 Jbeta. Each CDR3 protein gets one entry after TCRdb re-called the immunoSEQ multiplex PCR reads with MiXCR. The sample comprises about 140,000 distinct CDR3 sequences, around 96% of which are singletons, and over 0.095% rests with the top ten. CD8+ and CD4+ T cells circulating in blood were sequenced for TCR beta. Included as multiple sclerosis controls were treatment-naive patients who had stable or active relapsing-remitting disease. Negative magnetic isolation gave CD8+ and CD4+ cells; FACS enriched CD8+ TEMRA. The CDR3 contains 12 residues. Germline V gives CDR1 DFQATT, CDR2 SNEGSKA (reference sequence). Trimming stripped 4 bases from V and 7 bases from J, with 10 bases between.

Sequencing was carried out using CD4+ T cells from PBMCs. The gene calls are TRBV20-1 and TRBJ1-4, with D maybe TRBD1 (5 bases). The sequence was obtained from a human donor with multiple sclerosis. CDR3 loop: CSAKVQGEKLFF. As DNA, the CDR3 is TGCAGTGCTAAGGTCCAGGGTGAAAAACTGTTTTTT.